This entry lists 17 T cell receptor beta chains sequenced from one sample in a study of PD-L1 blockade in urothelial cancer. The method was immunoSEQ multiplex PCR; TCRdb's version includes in-frame clones alone and lacks a portion of them. The table includes 80,000 to 130,000 clones, 91% detected once. The material was PBMCs, obtained around atezolizumab (anti-PD-L1) treatment. The receptors stem from a woman older than 75 with urothelial cancer.

The V and J genes are TRBV2 and TRBJ1-4; 10 nucleotides agree with TRBD1. The germline CDR1 and CDR2 sequences are SNHLY and FYNNEI. V dropped 5 bases and J dropped 10; count of bases not matched to a gene: 10. CDR3 length: 15 amino acids. CDR3 sequence reads: CASSPRDRGIGKLFF. The CDR3 DNA is TGTGCCAGCAGTCCCAGGGACAGGGGTATCGGAAAACTGTTTTTT. Full variable domain (outside the CDR3, taken from reference TRBV2 and TRBJ1-4): EPEVTQTPSHQVTQMGQEVILRCVPISNHLYFYWYRQILGQKVEFLVSFYNNEISEKSEIFDDQFSVERPDGSNFTLKIRSTKLEDSAMYFCASSPRDRGIGKLFFGSGTQLSVL.

CDR3 bases: TGTGCCAGCAGTCCGACAACCAAAAACATTCAGTACTTC. As protein: CASSPTTKNIQYF. The chain is built from TRBV6-5 and TRBJ2-4; D gene ambiguous. This CDR3 region has 13 residues. Germline assignment: CDR1 MNHEY and CDR2 SVGAGI. Trimming left V 5 bases short and J 2 bases short, with 7 bases between.

This clone appeared a single time. The chain employs TRBV15 and TRBJ2-1, with D perhaps matching TRBD2 (6 bases). CDR1 is LNHNV, CDR2 YYDKDF, per germline (reference sequence). V was clipped by 1 base and J by 5 bases, with 12 bases between them. The CDR3 covers 15 residues. CDR3 DNA: TGTGCCACCAGCAGAGTACGGGAGAGGAACAATGAGCAGTTCTTC. Translating gives CATSRVRERNNEQFF.

The CDR3 bases are TGTGCCAGCAGGGGACTAGCGGGAAGGGCAGATACGCAGTATTTT. It specifies CASRGLAGRADTQYF. V usage is TRBV2 and J usage is TRBJ2-3, with 13 nucleotides matching TRBD2. Germline CDR1 reads SNHLY; CDR2 reads FYNNEI. Trimming cost V 6 bases and J 4 bases; bases outside gene matches: 4. The CDR3 length is 15 residues.

The rearrangement joins TRBV5-1 to TRBJ2-5, with 7 bases identical to TRBD1. V gave up 3 bases and J gave up 1 base; unmatched junction bases: 3. Germline assignment: CDR1 SGHRS and CDR2 YFSETQ. The CDR3 is 14 residues long. The CDR3 nucleotides read TGCGCCAGCAGCTCCGGGACAGCCCAAGAGACCCAGTACTTC. Protein: CASSSGTAQETQYF.

This chain joins TRBV10-3 and TRBJ2-6; D unclear. V was pared by 8 bases and J by 4 bases, with 6 bases between. From germline, CDR1 is ENHRY and CDR2 SYGVKD. The CDR3 sequence is 12 residues long. For the CDR3, the DNA is TGTGCCATCTCCTTCGGGGCCAACGTCCTGACTTTC. The encoded protein is CAISFGANVLTF.

V usage is TRBV28 and J usage is TRBJ1-5, with D possibly being TRBD1 (5 bases). This CDR3 comprises 14 residues. Germline V gene sequence: CDR1 MDHEN, CDR2 SYDVKM. V lost 4 bases, J lost 5 bases, and 12 bases lay in between. The CDR3 loop reads CASSSPGSYQPQHF. Written as DNA, the CDR3 is TGTGCCAGCAGTTCTCCAGGGTCCTATCAGCCCCAGCATTTT.

This chain connects TRBV2 to TRBJ2-3, with 10 bases fitting TRBD2. This CDR3 spans 15 amino acids. The V gene's germline CDR1 is SNHLY and CDR2 FYNNEI. The V and J ends lost 8 bases and 2 bases, in that order; junction bases with no gene match: 7. CDR3 loop: CASQRTSGLTDTQYF. CDR3 nucleotide sequence: TGTGCCAGCCAAAGGACTAGCGGCCTCACAGATACGCAGTATTTT.

This chain joins TRBV6-1 and TRBJ1-2, with D possibly TRBD1 on 5 matching bases. V lost 10 bases, J lost 7 bases, and 13 bases lay in between. The CDR3 is 11 residues long. In germline, CDR1 is MNHNS, CDR2 SASEGT. CDR3 in amino acids: CATLPQGGYTF. CDR3 bases: TGTGCCACCCTCCCCCAGGGTGGCTACACCTTC.

In regard to this clone: Sequence at one end of the junction differs from germline and may be a read error. The V gene is TRBV10-2, the J gene TRBJ2-2; 9 bases map to TRBD2. The CDR3 length is 15 residues. The germline V gene encodes CDR1 WSHSY and CDR2 SAAADI. CDR3 nucleotides: TGCGCCAGCAGAGAGTTTAGCGGGGGAACCGGGGAGCTGTTTTTT. Amino acid sequence: CASREFSGGTGELFF.

This chain connects TRBV5-4 to TRBJ1-2; perhaps TRBD1 as D (5 bases). Germline assignment: CDR1 SGHNT and CDR2 YYREEE (reference sequence). This CDR3 has 13 residues. The V end was cut by 2 bases, the J end by 4 bases, with 9 bases between. CDR3: CASSFDRAYGYTF. CDR3 in DNA: TGTGCCAGCAGCTTTGACAGAGCCTATGGCTACACCTTC.

The chain recombines TRBV6-5 with TRBJ1-1, with D unclear. Germline V gene lookup returns CDR1 MNHEY and CDR2 SVGAGI. Trimming took 0 bases from V and 1 from J, leaving 6 bases between them. The CDR3 runs 14 residues. The CDR3 DNA follows: TGTGCCAGCAGTTACTCTAACTGGAACACTGAAGCTTTCTTT. Translating it yields CASSYSNWNTEAFF.

The chain uses TRBV27 and TRBJ2-5; possible D gene TRBD2, 5 bases. This CDR3 has 15 amino acids. Germline CDR1 MNHEY, CDR2 SMNVEV (reference sequence). V lost 6 bases to trimming and J lost 5 bases, with 19 bases between them. In DNA, the CDR3 is TGTGCCAGCAGGAGAGGACGTGCTTCGGGGGAGACCCAGTACTTC. Translating it yields CASRRGRASGETQYF.

This clone appeared a single time. The V and J genes are TRBV28 and TRBJ2-3; TRBD2 aligns across 8 bases. The germline V gene has CDR1 MDHEN and CDR2 SYDVKM. J gave up 12 bases and V 6 bases, and 8 bases lay outside the gene matches. The CDR3 sequence is 12 residues long. The CDR3 loop is CASSLLGTSQYF. The CDR3 bases are TGTGCCAGCAGCCTCCTCGGGACTAGTCAGTATTTT.

The V gene is TRBV7-3, the J gene TRBJ2-1; perhaps D is TRBD1 or TRBD2 (5 bases each). Germline-derived CDR1 and CDR2 are SGHTA and FQGTGA. The CDR3 sequence is 15 residues long. Trimming left V 5 bases short and J 7 bases short, with 18 bases between. CDR3 bases: TGTGCCAGCAGCCTAAGGGGAGCACTGATAAATGAGCAGTTCTTC. Translating gives CASSLRGALINEQFF.

The chain employs TRBV7-7 and TRBJ2-7; 8 nucleotides match TRBD2. V lost 5 bases to trimming and J lost 6 bases; unmatched junction nucleotides: 3. This CDR3 contains 12 residues. Germline assignment: CDR1 SSHAT and CDR2 FNYEAQ (reference sequence). CDR3 sequence: CASSPGGSEQYF. The CDR3 DNA is TGTGCCAGCAGCCCGGGGGGGAGCGAGCAGTACTTC.

The chain recombines TRBV19 with TRBJ2-3, with 7 nucleotides matching TRBD2. After removal of 4 bases from V and 6 bases from J, the junction contained 4 bases not matched to a gene. The CDR3 extends over 13 amino acids. Per the germline V gene, CDR1 is LNHDA and CDR2 is SQIVND (reference sequence). The CDR3 loop is CASSTGRIDTQYF. CDR3 coding DNA: TGTGCCAGTAGTACCGGGAGGATCGATACGCAGTATTTT.